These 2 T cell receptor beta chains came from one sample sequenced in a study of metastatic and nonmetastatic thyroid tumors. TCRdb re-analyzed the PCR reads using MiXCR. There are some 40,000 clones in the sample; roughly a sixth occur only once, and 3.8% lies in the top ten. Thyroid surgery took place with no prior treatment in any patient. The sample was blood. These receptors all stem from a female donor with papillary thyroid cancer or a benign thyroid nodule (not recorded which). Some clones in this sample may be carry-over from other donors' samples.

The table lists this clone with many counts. CDR3 in amino acids: CASSLLGRGDGYTF. In DNA form, the CDR3 reads TGTGCCAGCAGCCTCCTCGGGCGGGGGGATGGCTACACCTTC. This rearrangement joins TRBV9 to TRBJ1-2; tentative D call: TRBD1 (5 bases). V was trimmed by 4 bases and J by 6 bases, leaving 16 bases between them. Germline assignment: CDR1 SGDLS and CDR2 YYNGEE. The CDR3 totals 14 residues. Looking up the rest from reference TRBV9 and TRBJ1-2 gives the full variable domain: DSGVTQTPKHLITATGQRVTLRCSPRSGDLSVYWYQQSLDQGLQFLIQYYNGEERAKGNILERFSAQQFPDLHSELNLSSLELGDSALYFCASSLLGRGDGYTFGSGTRLTVV.

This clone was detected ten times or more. The CDR3 here is CASSVSVQADTQYF. The CDR3 bases are TGTGCCAGCAGCGTAAGTGTCCAGGCCGATACGCAGTATTTT. The rearrangement uses TRBV9 and TRBJ2-3; D call uncertain. The germline V and J ends were trimmed by 1 base and 6 bases, with 12 bases remaining between them. The germline V gene encodes CDR1 SGDLS and CDR2 YYNGEE. This CDR3 region has 14 residues.